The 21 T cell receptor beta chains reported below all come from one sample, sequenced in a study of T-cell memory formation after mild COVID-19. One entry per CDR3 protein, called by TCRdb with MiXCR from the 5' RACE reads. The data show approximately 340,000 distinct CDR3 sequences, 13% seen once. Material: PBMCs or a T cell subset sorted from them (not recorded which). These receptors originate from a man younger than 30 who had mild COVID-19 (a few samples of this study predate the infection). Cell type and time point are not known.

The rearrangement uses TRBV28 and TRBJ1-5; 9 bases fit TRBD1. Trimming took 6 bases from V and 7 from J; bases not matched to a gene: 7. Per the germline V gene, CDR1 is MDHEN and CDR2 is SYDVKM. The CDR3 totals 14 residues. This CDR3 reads CASRGTQGAQPQHF. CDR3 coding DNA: TGTGCCAGCAGGGGGACACAGGGGGCCCAGCCCCAGCATTTT.

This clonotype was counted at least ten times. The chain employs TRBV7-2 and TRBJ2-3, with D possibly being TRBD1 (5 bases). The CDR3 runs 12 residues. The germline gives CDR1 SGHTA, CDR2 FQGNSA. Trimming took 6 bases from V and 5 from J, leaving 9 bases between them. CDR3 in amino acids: CASRGPGDTQYF. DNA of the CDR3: TGTGCCAGCAGGGGGCCGGGAGATACGCAGTATTTT. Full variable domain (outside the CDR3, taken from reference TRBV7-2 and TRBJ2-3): GAGVSQSPSNKVTEKGKDVELRCDPISGHTALYWYRQSLGQGLEFLIYFQGNSAPDKSGLPSDRFSAERTGGSVSTLTIQRTQQEDSAVYLCASRGPGDTQYFGPGTRLTVL.

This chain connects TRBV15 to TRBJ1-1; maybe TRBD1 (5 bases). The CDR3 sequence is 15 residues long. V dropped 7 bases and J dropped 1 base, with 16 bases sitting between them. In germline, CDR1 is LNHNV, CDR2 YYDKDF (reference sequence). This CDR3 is CATTLSTRANTEAFF. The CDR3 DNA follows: TGTGCCACCACGCTTTCGACCAGGGCGAACACTGAAGCTTTCTTT.

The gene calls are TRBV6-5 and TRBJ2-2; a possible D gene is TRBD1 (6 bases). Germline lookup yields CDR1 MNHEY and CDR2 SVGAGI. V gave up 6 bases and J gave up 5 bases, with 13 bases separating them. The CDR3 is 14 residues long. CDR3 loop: CASRVQGLTGELFF. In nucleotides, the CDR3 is TGTGCCAGCAGGGTACAGGGTTTGACCGGGGAGCTGTTTTTT.

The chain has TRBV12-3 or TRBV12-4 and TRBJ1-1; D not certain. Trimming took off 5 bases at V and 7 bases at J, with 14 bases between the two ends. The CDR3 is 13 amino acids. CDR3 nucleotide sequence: TGTGCCAGCAGTAGGGTCGGGGTTGGTGAAGCTTTCTTT. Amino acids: CASSRVGVGEAFF.

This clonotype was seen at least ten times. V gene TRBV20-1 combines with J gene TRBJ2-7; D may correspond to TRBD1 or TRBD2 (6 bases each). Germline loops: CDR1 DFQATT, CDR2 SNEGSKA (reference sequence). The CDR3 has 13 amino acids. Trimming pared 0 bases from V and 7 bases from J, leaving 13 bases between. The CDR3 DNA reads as TGCAGTGCTAGAGATCGGGGGCCGAATGAGCAGTACTTC. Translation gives CSARDRGPNEQYF.

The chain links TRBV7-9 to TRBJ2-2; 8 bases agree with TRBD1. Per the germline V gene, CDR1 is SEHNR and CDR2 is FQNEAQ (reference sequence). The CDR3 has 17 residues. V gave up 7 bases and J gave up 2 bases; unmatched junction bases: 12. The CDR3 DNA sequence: TGTGCCAGCACCCCCCGAACAGGGGGTCGAAACACCGGGGAGCTGTTTTTT. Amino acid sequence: CASTPRTGGRNTGELFF.

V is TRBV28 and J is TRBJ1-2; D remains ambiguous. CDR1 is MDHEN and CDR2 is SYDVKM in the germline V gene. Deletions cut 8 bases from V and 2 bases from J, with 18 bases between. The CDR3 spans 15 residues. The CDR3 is CASQRVGLTNYGYTF. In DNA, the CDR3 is TGTGCCAGCCAAAGGGTGGGCCTGACCAACTATGGCTACACCTTC.

CDR3 in DNA: TGTGCCAGCATGGGGAGAGCTAGCAATCAGCCCCAGCATTTT. Amino acids: CASMGRASNQPQHF. The chain has TRBV11-2 and TRBJ1-5, with unresolved D. The V end lost 7 bases, the J end lost 0 bases, and 10 bases lay between the germline ends. The CDR3 has 14 residues. CDR1 and CDR2 (germline): SGHAT, FQNNGV. Variable domain in full (rest from reference TRBV11-2 and TRBJ1-5): EAGVAQSPRYKIIEKRQSVAFWCNPISGHATLYWYQQILGQGPKLLIQFQNNGVVDDSQLPKDRFSAERLKGVDSTLKIQPAKLEDSAVYLCASMGRASNQPQHFGDGTRLSIL.

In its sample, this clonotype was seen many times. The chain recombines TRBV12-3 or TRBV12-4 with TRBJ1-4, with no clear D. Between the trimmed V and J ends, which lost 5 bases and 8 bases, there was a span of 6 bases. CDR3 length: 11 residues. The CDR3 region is CASSTREKLFF. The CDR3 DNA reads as TGTGCCAGCAGTACCCGCGAAAAACTGTTTTTT.

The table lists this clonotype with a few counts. Here the CDR3 DNA reads TGTGCCAGCAGCTTTGTGTCCAGCACAGATACGCAGTATTTT. This codes for CASSFVSSTDTQYF. The gene calls are TRBV7-9 and TRBJ2-3; D is unresolved. With 3 bases removed from V and 0 bases from J, the gap between germline ends came to 7 bases. The germline V gene has CDR1 SEHNR and CDR2 FQNEAQ (reference sequence). This CDR3 has 14 amino acids.

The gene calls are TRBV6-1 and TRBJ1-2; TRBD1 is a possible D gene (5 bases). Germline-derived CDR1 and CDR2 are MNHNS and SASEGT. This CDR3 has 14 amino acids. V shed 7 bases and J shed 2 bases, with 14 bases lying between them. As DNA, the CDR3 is TGTGCCAGCACGGCGGCGGGGGGGAACTATGGCTACACCTTC. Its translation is CASTAAGGNYGYTF.

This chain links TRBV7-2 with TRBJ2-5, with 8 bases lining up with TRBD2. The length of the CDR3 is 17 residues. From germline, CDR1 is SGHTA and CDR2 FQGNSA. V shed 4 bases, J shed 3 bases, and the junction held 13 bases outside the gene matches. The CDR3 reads CASSSRRAKAGEETQYF. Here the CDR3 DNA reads TGTGCCAGCAGCTCCCGACGGGCTAAAGCGGGGGAAGAGACCCAGTACTTC.

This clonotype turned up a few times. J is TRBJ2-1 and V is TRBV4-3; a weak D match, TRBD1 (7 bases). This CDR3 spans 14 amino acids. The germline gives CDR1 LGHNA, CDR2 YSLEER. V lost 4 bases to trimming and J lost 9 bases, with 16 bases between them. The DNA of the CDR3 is TGCGCCAGCAGCCCCTACTCAGGGGGAGGTGAGCAGTTCTTC. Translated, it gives CASSPYSGGGEQFF.

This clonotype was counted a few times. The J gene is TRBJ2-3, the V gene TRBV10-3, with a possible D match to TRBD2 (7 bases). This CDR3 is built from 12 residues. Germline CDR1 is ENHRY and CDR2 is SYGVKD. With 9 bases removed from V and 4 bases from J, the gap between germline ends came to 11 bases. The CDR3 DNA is TGTGCCATAGGGGGGGGCGCAGATACGCAGTATTTT. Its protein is CAIGGGADTQYF.

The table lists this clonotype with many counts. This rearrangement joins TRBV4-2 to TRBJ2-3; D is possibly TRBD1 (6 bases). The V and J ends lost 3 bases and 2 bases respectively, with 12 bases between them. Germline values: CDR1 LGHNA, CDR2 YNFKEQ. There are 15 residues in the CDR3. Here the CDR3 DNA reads TGTGCCAGCAGCCAGGCTGGACAGATCACAGATACGCAGTATTTT. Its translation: CASSQAGQITDTQYF.

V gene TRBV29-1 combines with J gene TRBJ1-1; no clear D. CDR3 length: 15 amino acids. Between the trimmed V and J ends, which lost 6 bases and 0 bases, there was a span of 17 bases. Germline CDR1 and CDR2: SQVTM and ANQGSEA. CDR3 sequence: CSVGARLSMNTEAFF. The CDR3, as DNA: TGCAGCGTCGGAGCGCGTCTCTCGATGAACACTGAAGCTTTCTTT.

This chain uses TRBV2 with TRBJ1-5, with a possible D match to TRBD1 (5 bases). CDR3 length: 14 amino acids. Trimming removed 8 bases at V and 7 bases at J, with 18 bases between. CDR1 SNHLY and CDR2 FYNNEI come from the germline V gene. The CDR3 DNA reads TGTGCCAGCTCCGCGGAGGGGTTTAACCAGCCCCAGCATTTT. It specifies CASSAEGFNQPQHF. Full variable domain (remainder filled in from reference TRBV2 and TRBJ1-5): EPEVTQTPSHQVTQMGQEVILRCVPISNHLYFYWYRQILGQKVEFLVSFYNNEISEKSEIFDDQFSVERPDGSNFTLKIRSTKLEDSAMYFCASSAEGFNQPQHFGDGTRLSIL.

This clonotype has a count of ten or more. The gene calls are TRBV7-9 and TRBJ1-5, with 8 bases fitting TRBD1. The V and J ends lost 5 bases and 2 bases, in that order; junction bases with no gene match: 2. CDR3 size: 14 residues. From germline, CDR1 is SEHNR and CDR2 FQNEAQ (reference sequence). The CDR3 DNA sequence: TGTGCCAGCAGCGACAGGGGTCGCAATCAGCCCCAGCATTTT. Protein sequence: CASSDRGRNQPQHF.

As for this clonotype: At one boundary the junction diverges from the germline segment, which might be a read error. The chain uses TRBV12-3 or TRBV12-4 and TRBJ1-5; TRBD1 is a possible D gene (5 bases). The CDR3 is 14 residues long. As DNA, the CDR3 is TGTGCCAGCGGACGGGGGGGGAGCAATCGGCCCCAGCATTTT. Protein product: CASGRGGSNRPQHF.

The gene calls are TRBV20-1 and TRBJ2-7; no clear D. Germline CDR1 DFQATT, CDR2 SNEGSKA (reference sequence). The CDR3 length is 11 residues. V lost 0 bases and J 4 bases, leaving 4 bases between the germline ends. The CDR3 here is CSARDGYEQYV. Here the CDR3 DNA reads TGCAGTGCTAGAGATGGTTACGAGCAGTACGTC.